These 14 T cell receptor beta chains originate from one sample sequenced in a study of glioma-infiltrating T cells. The iRepertoire nested amplicon-rescue multiplex PCR amplified TCR alpha and beta CDR3s from RNA. A single record per CDR3 protein comes from TCRdb applying MiXCR to the multiplex PCR reads. The repertoire holds fewer than 3,500 distinct CDR3 sequences, with roughly 17% as singletons. The sample was glioma tissue, nonneoplastic brain tissue, or PBMCs (not recorded which). The receptors stem from a human donor with low-grade glioma or glioblastoma, undergoing nonglioma brain surgery, or in good health (not recorded which).

By sample share, this clonotype is large (0.1 to 1%). CDR3 amino acids: CASSRDRVTEAFF. The CDR3 DNA reads TGTGCCAGCAGTAGGGACAGGGTGACTGAAGCTTTCTTT. The chain combines TRBV28 with TRBJ1-1; TRBD1 matches at 9 bases. CDR3 size: 13 residues. Germline assignment: CDR1 MDHEN and CDR2 SYDVKM. V gave up 5 bases and J gave up 5 bases; unmatched junction bases: 3.

There are many counts of this clonotype. The J gene is TRBJ1-3, the V gene TRBV12-3 or TRBV12-4; D possibly corresponds to TRBD1 (5 bases). The CDR3 is 14 residues long. The ends were cut back, 2 bases at V and 4 bases at J, with 9 bases in the middle. CDR3 nucleotides: TGTGCCAGCAGTTTATTGGGGCGAGGAAACACCATATATTTT. Translation gives CASSLLGRGNTIYF.

By sample fraction, this clonotype is medium-sized. The chain is built from TRBV25-1 and TRBJ2-7; 9 positions agree with TRBD1. Unmatched junction bases numbered 11, after V lost 5 bases and J lost 6 bases. The CDR3 extends over 15 amino acids. CDR1 is MGHDK and CDR2 is SYGVNS in the germline V gene. The CDR3: CASSPPGQGPLEQYV. DNA for the CDR3: TGTGCCAGCAGTCCACCGGGACAGGGACCTCTCGAGCAGTACGTC.

In its sample, this clonotype was seen many times. The chain recombines TRBV5-1 with TRBJ1-5; D is unresolved. V lost 9 bases, J lost 6 bases, and 10 bases lay in between. CDR1 SGHRS and CDR2 YFSETQ come from the germline V gene. The CDR3 loop spans 11 amino acids. The CDR3 here is CATNPPQPQHF. The CDR3 region has the DNA TGCGCCACCAACCCCCCTCAGCCCCAGCATTTT.

This clonotype occurred once. CDR3 DNA sequence: TGCAGCGTTGAAGGTGGATCCGTCGGCTATGGCTACACCTTC. It yields the protein CSVEGGSVGYGYTF. V and J are TRBV29-1 and TRBJ1-2; no clear D gene. Germline V CDR1 and CDR2: SQVTM, ANQGSEA. The CDR3 runs to 14 residues. With 1 base removed from V and 4 bases from J, the gap between germline ends came to 13 bases.

The table lists this clonotype with a few counts. This chain joins TRBV5-6 and TRBJ2-5; TRBD1 matches at 8 bases. The V gene's germline CDR1 is SGHDT and CDR2 YYEEEE. V lost 3 bases and J lost 5; bases outside the gene matches: 9. There are 15 residues in the CDR3. The CDR3 sequence is CASSSWTGMAETQYF. In DNA, the CDR3 is TGTGCCAGCAGCTCCTGGACAGGGATGGCGGAGACCCAGTACTTC.

This clonotype is classed as medium-sized. The V and J genes are TRBV6-1 and TRBJ1-1, with a tentative D call TRBD1 (6 bases). V lost 5 bases, J lost 1 base, and 8 bases lay in between. The CDR3 contains 13 residues. Per germline, CDR1 MNHNS and CDR2 SASEGT. This chain's CDR3 is CASSWTANTEAFF. The CDR3 DNA follows: TGTGCCAGCAGTTGGACAGCGAACACTGAAGCTTTCTTT.

The sample holds many counts of this clonotype. As DNA, the CDR3 is TGTGCCAGCTCACTCGAGTGGAGCTCCTATAATTCACCCCTCCACTTT. This translates into CASSLEWSSYNSPLHF. The chain employs TRBV18 and TRBJ1-6, with no clear D. Trimming cost V 4 bases and J 0 bases, with 10 bases left between them. Germline V gene data show CDR1 as KGHSH and CDR2 as LQKENI. The CDR3 loop spans 16 amino acids.

This clonotype was picked up many times. This chain links TRBV20-1 with TRBJ2-3, with 8 bases lining up with TRBD1. CDR3 length: 15 amino acids. The V segment lost 2 bases and the J segment 0 bases; nucleotides outside the gene matches: 4. Germline V gene sequence: CDR1 DFQATT, CDR2 SNEGSKA (reference sequence). CDR3 region: CSARNRGTSTDTQYF. Here the CDR3 DNA reads TGCAGTGCTAGAAACAGGGGGACTAGCACAGATACGCAGTATTTT.

This clonotype was seen repeatedly, ten times or more. This chain joins TRBV7-8 and TRBJ2-1, with 10 bases fitting TRBD2. The germline V gene has CDR1 SGHVS and CDR2 FQNEAQ. The CDR3 is 15 residues long. The J segment lost 5 bases and the V segment lost 4 bases, leaving 5 bases of the junction unmatched. The CDR3 nucleotides are TGTGCCAGCAGCTCCCAGCGGGGGGGCCACAATGAGCAGTTCTTC. Its translation is CASSSQRGGHNEQFF.

V and J are TRBV28 and TRBJ2-5; 7 bases line up with TRBD1. Germline lookup yields CDR1 MDHEN and CDR2 SYDVKM. V lost 6 bases to trimming and J lost 2 bases; unmatched junction nucleotides: 6. This CDR3 contains 14 residues. The CDR3 is CASRPEGAQETQYF. The CDR3, as DNA: TGTGCCAGCAGACCCGAGGGGGCTCAAGAGACCCAGTACTTC.

Judged by abundance, this clonotype is medium-sized. V and J are TRBV28 and TRBJ2-5; D gene ambiguous. The V gene's germline CDR1 is MDHEN and CDR2 SYDVKM. This CDR3 comprises 12 residues. With 4 bases removed from V and 5 bases from J, the gap between germline ends came to 8 bases. The CDR3 sequence: CASSSRLETQYF. The CDR3 DNA reads TGTGCCAGCAGTTCTCGGCTGGAGACCCAGTACTTC.

This clonotype was detected only a few times. This chain joins TRBV5-1 and TRBJ2-1; D may match TRBD1 or TRBD2 (5 bases each). Germline CDR1 and CDR2: SGHRS and YFSETQ. CDR3 length equals 13 residues. Trimming took 5 bases from V and 9 from J, leaving 15 bases between them. For the CDR3, the DNA is TGCGCCAGCAGTCACCCCGGGGCCGGTGAGCAGTTCTTC. Protein product: CASSHPGAGEQFF. Together with reference TRBV5-1 and TRBJ2-1, the CDR3 gives the full variable domain: KAGVTQTPRYLIKTRGQQVTLSCSPISGHRSVSWYQQTPGQGLQFLFEYFSETQRNKGNFPGRFSGRQFSNSRSEMNVSTLELGDSALYLCASSHPGAGEQFFGPGTRLTVL.

This clonotype was detected ten times or more. The CDR3 is CASSPTGTGSYEQYV. The CDR3 region has the DNA TGTGCCAGCAGTCCAACCGGGACGGGATCCTACGAGCAGTACGTC. The chain carries TRBV28 and TRBJ2-7; D possibly matches TRBD1 or TRBD2 (5 bases each). Trimming shortened V by 5 bases and J by 1 base, and 15 bases separated the two germline ends. CDR1 and CDR2 (germline): MDHEN, SYDVKM. The CDR3 consists of 15 residues.